The T cell receptor beta chain described here comes from a study of PD-L1 blockade in urothelial cancer. V lost 3 bases and J lost 9; bases outside the gene matches: 8. Per the germline V gene, CDR1 is SGHAT and CDR2 is FQNNGV. This CDR3 comprises 13 residues. Specified time point: pretreatment peripheral blood. The method was immunoSEQ multiplex PCR; TCRdb's version includes in-frame clones alone and lacks a portion of them. This sample has roughly 38,000 clones, with roughly 82% found just once. J is TRBJ2-7 and V is TRBV11-2, with 7 positions matching TRBD2. The sequenced sample was PBMCs, obtained around atezolizumab (anti-PD-L1) treatment. The receptor was derived from a man in his 60s with urothelial cancer. The CDR3: CASSLDSGGVQYF. CDR3 DNA: TGTGCCAGCAGCTTGGACTCGGGAGGCGTGCAGTACTTC.